This T cell receptor (beta chain) was documented in a study of T-cell reconstitution after alpha-beta-depleted transplantation in children. In this sample, this clonotype turned up many times. Unique molecular identifiers were used to barcode this TCRbeta library. MiXCR was run by TCRdb on the PCR reads, yielding one entry per CDR3 protein. This sample has 120,000 or so distinct CDR3 sequences; about a tenth occur once, and the top ten carry 6.5% to 9.5%. V gave up 2 bases and J gave up 7 bases, with 9 bases separating them. The length of the CDR3 is 13 residues. CDR1 and CDR2 (germline): MNHEY, SMNVEV (reference sequence).

Sequences were derived from PBMCs from the stem cell graft donor, sampled from the stem cell graft. The gene calls are TRBV27 and TRBJ2-1, with D uncertain. The sequence was obtained from a human donor who donated a stem cell graft to a child with acute lymphoblastic leukemia. The CDR3 protein is CASSLGPRNEQFF. The DNA for the CDR3 is TGTGCCAGCAGTTTAGGACCGAGGAATGAGCAGTTCTTC.